These T cell receptor beta chains were read from a single sample in a study of blood T cells in healthy people across ages. TCRdb independently ran MiXCR on the 5' RACE reads; one entry per CDR3 protein. The sample carries about 1.8 million distinct CDR3 sequences, approximately 50% recorded once. Sequenced sample: blood. These receptors came from a woman aged 40 to 50 in good health. The CDR3 runs from the conserved cysteine through the conserved F or W. A D gene is named only where the DNA matches it firmly. The size entry is marked missing in some rows and otherwise reads once, few, many or a size class.

>-|TRBD1|TRBJ1-2|TRBV7-9
TGTGCCAGCAGTCAATCCGGGACAGGGATTTATGGCTACACCTTC
CASSQSGTGIYGYTF
>-|-|TRBJ1-2|TRBV14
TGTGCCAGCAGCCAAGAATCGGCAGGGTGGTATGGCTACACCTTC
CASSQESAGWYGYTF
>-|TRBD2|TRBJ2-5|TRBV4-3
TGCGCCAGCAGCCAAGAAGGCGGGGGGATGACATTACAGACCCAGTACTTC
CASSQEGGGMTLQTQYF
>-|-|TRBJ1-5|TRBV12-3/TRBV12-4
TGTGCCAGCAGTAGGCCAGGGCTTAATCAGCCCCAGCATTTT
CASSRPGLNQPQHF
>-|-|TRBJ2-6|TRBV5-1
TGCGCCAGCAGCTTGGACTCCAGGGCCTCTGGGGCCAACGTCCTGACTTTC
CASSLDSRASGANVLTF
>-|-|TRBJ2-1|TRBV5-1
TGCGCCAGCAGCGATAGCATCAGCTCCTATAATGGGCAGTTCTTC
CASSDSISSYNGQFF
>-|TRBD1|TRBJ2-7|TRBV5-1
TGCGCCAGCAGCGTAGACAGGGCAACCTACGAGCAGTACTTC
CASSVDRATYEQYF
>-|-|TRBJ2-1|TRBV3-1
TGTGCCAGCAGCCAAGGGGGGGCCGGTTCCTACAATGAGCAGTTCTTC
CASSQGGAGSYNEQFF
>-|-|TRBJ2-3|TRBV9
TGTGCCAGCAGCGTAGATTGGCCCGGTGCAGATACGCAGTATTTT
CASSVDWPGADTQYF
>-|TRBD2|TRBJ2-1|TRBV2
TGTGCCAGCGCCGGGACTAGCGTCTCCTACAATGAGCAGTTCTTC
CASAGTSVSYNEQFF
>-|-|TRBJ2-5|TRBV21-1
TGTGCCAGCTCTTTGGATCTATGGCACCAAGAGACCCAGTACTTC
CASSLDLWHQETQYF
>once|TRBD2|TRBJ2-5|TRBV6-6
TGTGCCAGCAGTCTCATCGCACTAGCGGACCAAGAGACCCAGTACTTC
CASSLIALADQETQYF
>-|TRBD1|TRBJ2-5|TRBV7-2
TGTGCCAGCAGCTTCCCGACAGGGTCAGAGCAGTACTTC
CASSFPTGSEQYF
>-|TRBD1|TRBJ2-5|TRBV7-2
TGTGCCAGCAGCTTAGTTTTAACAGGGGCCCAAGAGACCCAGTACTTC
CASSLVLTGAQETQYF
>-|-|TRBJ2-3|TRBV7-2
TGTGCCAGCAGATCGGGACTCTTCATGGCAGATACGCAGTATTTT
CASRSGLFMADTQYF
>-|-|TRBJ1-6|TRBV20-1
TGCAGTGCTAGACAGGGTAATCCCTATAATTCACCCCTCCACTTT
CSARQGNPYNSPLHF